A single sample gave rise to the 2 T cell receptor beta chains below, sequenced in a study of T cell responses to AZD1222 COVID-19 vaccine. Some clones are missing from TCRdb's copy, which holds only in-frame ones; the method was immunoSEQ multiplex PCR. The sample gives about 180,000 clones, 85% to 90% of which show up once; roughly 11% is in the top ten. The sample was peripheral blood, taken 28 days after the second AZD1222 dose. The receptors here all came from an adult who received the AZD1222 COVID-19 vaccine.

CDR3 loop: CASSLRGERAETQYF. The CDR3 nucleotides read TGTGCCAGCAGCTTAAGGGGGGAGAGGGCAGAGACCCAGTACTTC. The chain carries TRBV5-4 and TRBJ2-5; the D call may be TRBD1 or TRBD2 (6 bases each). In germline, CDR1 is SGHNT, CDR2 YYREEE (reference sequence). This CDR3 region has 15 residues. V lost 2 bases and J lost 4, with 15 bases in between.

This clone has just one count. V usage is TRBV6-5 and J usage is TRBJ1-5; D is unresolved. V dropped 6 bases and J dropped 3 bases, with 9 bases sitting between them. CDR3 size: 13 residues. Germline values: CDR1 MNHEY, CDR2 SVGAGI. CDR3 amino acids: CASSQKNNQPQHF. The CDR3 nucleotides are TGTGCCAGCAGCCAAAAAAACAATCAGCCCCAGCATTTT.